Sequencing of this T cell receptor (beta chain) was carried out in a study of response to subunit inactivated influenza vaccine. Study-level points and caveats: Authors suggested that a seasonal influenza vaccination recruits few new T cells each time.

For this clonotype: Antigen specificity is unknown.

MiXCR, applied by TCRdb to the RT-PCR reads, yields one record per CDR3 protein. The sample holds 200,000 to 300,000 distinct CDR3 sequences, more than 9% seen once. After removal of 4 bases from V and 2 bases from J, the junction contained 7 bases not matched to a gene. The CDR3 is 14 residues long. In germline, CDR1 is DFQATT, CDR2 SNEGSKA (reference sequence). The sequencing here drew on non-naive T cells sorted from PBMCs, taken roughly 15 days before vaccination. This clonotype originated in a man aged 45-60 years who received an inactivated influenza vaccine. The V call is TRBV20-1, the J call TRBJ2-5, with TRBD1 matching over 7 bases. In DNA, the CDR3 is TGCAGTGCTAAACAGGGGACCCAACAAGAGACCCAGTACTTC. Its translation is CSAKQGTQQETQYF.